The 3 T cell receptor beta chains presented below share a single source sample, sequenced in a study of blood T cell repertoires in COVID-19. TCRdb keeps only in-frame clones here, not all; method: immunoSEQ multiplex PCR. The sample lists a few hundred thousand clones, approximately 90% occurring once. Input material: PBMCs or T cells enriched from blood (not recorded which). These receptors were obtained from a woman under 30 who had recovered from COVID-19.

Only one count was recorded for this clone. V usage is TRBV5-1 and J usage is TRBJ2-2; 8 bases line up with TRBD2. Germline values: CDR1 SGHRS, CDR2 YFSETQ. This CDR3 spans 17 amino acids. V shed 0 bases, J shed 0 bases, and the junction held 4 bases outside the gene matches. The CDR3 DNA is TGCGCCAGCAGCTTGGGGCTAGCGGGTCCGAACACCGGGGAGCTGTTTTTT. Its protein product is CASSLGLAGPNTGELFF. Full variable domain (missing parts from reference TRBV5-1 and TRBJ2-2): KAGVTQTPRYLIKTRGQQVTLSCSPISGHRSVSWYQQTPGQGLQFLFEYFSETQRNKGNFPGRFSGRQFSNSRSEMNVSTLELGDSALYLCASSLGLAGPNTGELFFGEGSRLTVL.

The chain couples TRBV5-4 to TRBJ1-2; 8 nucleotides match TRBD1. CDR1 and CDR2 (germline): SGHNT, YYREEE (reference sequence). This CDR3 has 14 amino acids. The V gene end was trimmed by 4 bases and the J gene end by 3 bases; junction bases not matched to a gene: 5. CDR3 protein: CASSEGQADYGYTF. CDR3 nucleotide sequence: TGTGCCAGCAGCGAGGGACAGGCTGACTATGGCTACACCTTC.

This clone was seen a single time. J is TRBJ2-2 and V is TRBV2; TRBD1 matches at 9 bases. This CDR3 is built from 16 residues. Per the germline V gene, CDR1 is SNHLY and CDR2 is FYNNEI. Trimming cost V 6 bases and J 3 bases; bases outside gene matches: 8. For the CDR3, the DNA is TGTGCCAGCAGGGACATCCGGGACAGGGACACCGGGGAGCTGTTTTTT. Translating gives CASRDIRDRDTGELFF.